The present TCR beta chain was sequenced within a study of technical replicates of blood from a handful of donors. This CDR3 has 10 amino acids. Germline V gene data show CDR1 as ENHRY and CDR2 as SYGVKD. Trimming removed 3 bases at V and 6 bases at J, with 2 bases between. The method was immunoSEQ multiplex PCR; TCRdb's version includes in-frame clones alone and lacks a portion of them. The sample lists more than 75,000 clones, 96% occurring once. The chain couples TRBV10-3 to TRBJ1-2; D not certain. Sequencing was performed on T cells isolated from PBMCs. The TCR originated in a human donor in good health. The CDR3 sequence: CAISDNGYTF. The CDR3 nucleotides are TGTGCCATCAGTGATAATGGCTACACCTTC.